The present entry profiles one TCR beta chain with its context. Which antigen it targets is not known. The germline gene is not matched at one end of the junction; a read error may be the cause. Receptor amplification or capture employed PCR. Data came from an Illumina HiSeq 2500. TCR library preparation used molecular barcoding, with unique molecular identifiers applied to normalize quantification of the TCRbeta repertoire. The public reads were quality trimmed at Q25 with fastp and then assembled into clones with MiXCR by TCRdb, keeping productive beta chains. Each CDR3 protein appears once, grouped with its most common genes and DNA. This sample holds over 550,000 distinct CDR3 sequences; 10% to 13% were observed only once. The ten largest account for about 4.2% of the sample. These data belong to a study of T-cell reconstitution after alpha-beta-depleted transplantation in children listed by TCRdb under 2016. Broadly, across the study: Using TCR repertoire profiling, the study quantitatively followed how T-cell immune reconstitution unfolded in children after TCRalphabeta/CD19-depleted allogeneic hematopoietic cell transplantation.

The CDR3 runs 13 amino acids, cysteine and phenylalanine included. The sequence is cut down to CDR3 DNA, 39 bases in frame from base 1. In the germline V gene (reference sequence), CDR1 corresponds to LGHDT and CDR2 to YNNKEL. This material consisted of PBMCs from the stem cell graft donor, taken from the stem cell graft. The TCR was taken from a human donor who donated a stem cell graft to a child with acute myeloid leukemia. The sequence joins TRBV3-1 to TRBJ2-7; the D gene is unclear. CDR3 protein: CASCRAASHEQYF. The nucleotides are TGTGCCAGCTGTCGGGCAGCCTCCCACGAGCAGTACTTC.